This entry lists 9 T cell receptor beta chains sequenced from one sample in a study of T cells in Graves' hyperthyroidism and ophthalmopathy. Amplified TCR beta CDR3 regions came from RNA transcripts. When the TCR CDR3 underwent first-round RT-PCR, the HTBI primer set was used. From the multiplex PCR reads, TCRdb called clonotypes with MiXCR, one entry per CDR3 protein. The profile shows around 490,000 distinct CDR3 sequences, nearly 20% of them singletons. The specimen sequenced was blood. The receptors were sampled from a man in his forties or fifties with Graves' ophthalmopathy.

On this clonotype itself: This clone may be a read error of a much larger clone one base away. V usage is TRBV18 and J usage is TRBJ2-5; D unclear. The V and J ends lost 2 bases and 7 bases respectively, with 14 bases between them. Germline V gives CDR1 KGHSH, CDR2 LQKENI. The CDR3 contains 14 residues. The CDR3, as DNA: TGTGCCAGCTCACCATCACAGCCGCCGGCGACCCAGTACTTC. It encodes CASSPSQPPATQYF.

The table lists this clonotype with a few counts. The genes are TRBV11-2 and TRBJ2-1; D might be TRBD2 (6 bases). Germline values: CDR1 SGHAT, CDR2 FQNNGV. V gave up 5 bases and J gave up 8 bases, with 25 bases separating them. The CDR3 is 17 residues long. CDR3 loop: CASSDWGNGRGWDEQFF. CDR3 DNA: TGTGCCAGCAGCGACTGGGGCAACGGGAGAGGTTGGGATGAGCAGTTCTTC. Full variable domain (outside the CDR3, taken from reference TRBV11-2 and TRBJ2-1): EAGVAQSPRYKIIEKRQSVAFWCNPISGHATLYWYQQILGQGPKLLIQFQNNGVVDDSQLPKDRFSAERLKGVDSTLKIQPAKLEDSAVYLCASSDWGNGRGWDEQFFGPGTRLTVL.

Many counts were recorded for this clonotype. The rearrangement uses TRBV27 and TRBJ2-3, with no clear D. The CDR3 extends over 13 amino acids. V was shortened by 0 bases and J by 0 bases, with 1 base between the two germline ends. Germline lookup yields CDR1 MNHEY and CDR2 SMNVEV (reference sequence). CDR3 residues: CASSLSSTDTQYF. The CDR3 bases are TGTGCCAGCAGTTTATCTAGCACAGATACGCAGTATTTT.

This clonotype was recorded only once. This may arise from a read error, as a much more abundant clone is one base away. The rearrangement joins TRBV6-1 to TRBJ1-1; TRBD1 is a possible D gene (5 bases). The CDR3 spans 15 residues. The V gene lost 2 bases and the J gene lost 3 bases, with 13 bases spanning the gap. Per the germline V gene, CDR1 is MNHNS and CDR2 is SASEGT. CDR3: CASSETCGADTEAFF. CDR3 bases: TGTGCCAGCAGTGAAACATGTGGGGCGGACACTGAAGCTTTCTTT.

This clonotype was found a few times. V is TRBV7-3 and J is TRBJ2-1; 10 bases align to TRBD2. Germline trimming cut 5 bases from V and 9 bases from J; bases unmatched to any gene: 7. The germline gives CDR1 SGHTA, CDR2 FQGTGA. This CDR3 contains 14 residues. CDR3 coding DNA: TGTGCCAGCAGCCTCCTAGCGGGAGAAGCTGAGCAGTTCTTC. Translated, it gives CASSLLAGEAEQFF.

This chain uses TRBV28 with TRBJ2-6; D is perhaps TRBD2 (5 bases). The V end was cut by 10 bases, the J end by 8 bases, with 15 bases between. CDR1 and CDR2 from the germline V gene are MDHEN and SYDVKM. There are 13 residues in the CDR3. The CDR3 spells CATLDYNTNVLTF. In DNA, the CDR3 is TGTGCCACCTTAGACTACAACACCAACGTCCTGACTTTC.

This clonotype has more than one count but fewer than ten. This chain links TRBV7-9 with TRBJ2-7; no clear D. Trimming stripped 0 bases from V and 5 bases from J, with 11 bases between. The CDR3 contains 14 residues. In germline, CDR1 is SEHNR, CDR2 FQNEAQ (reference sequence). The CDR3 sequence: CASSLAASMHEQYF. The CDR3 DNA sequence: TGTGCCAGCAGCTTAGCGGCTAGTATGCACGAGCAGTACTTC.

This clonotype was picked up many times. The chain couples TRBV7-2 to TRBJ1-1; D gene unclear. V was clipped by 3 bases and J by 1 base, with 6 bases between them. The CDR3 length is 13 residues. Germline V lookup: CDR1 SGHTA, CDR2 FQGNSA. In nucleotides, the CDR3 is TGTGCCAGCAGCTTCCAGGAGAACACTGAAGCTTTCTTT. Its protein is CASSFQENTEAFF.

In its sample, this clonotype was seen many times. CDR3 in DNA: TGTGCCAGCAGCTCAGGACTAGCGGGGGACGTAGGCACAGATACGCAGTATTTT. Its translation is CASSSGLAGDVGTDTQYF. The chain uses TRBV7-8 and TRBJ2-3, with 13 nucleotides matching TRBD2. Germline trimming cut 4 bases from V and 1 base from J; bases unmatched to any gene: 8. CDR1 is SGHVS, CDR2 FQNEAQ, per germline. This CDR3 comprises 18 residues.